A selection of T cell receptor beta chains follows, all from one sample in a study of blood T cell repertoires in COVID-19. Sequencing used immunoSEQ multiplex PCR; TCRdb keeps in-frame clones, though not all of them. The sample carries 100,000 to 150,000 clones, more than 75% recorded once. Sequenced input: peripheral blood. These receptors came from a human donor in a cohort sampled during active COVID-19. The CDR3 runs from the conserved cysteine through the conserved F or W. D genes are given only for firm matches. Clone size, where shown, is once, few, many, or a class for clones that have expanded.

v_gene	abundance	j_gene	d_gene	CDR3aa	CDR3nt
TRBV5-1	.	TRBJ2-1	TRBD2	CASSLGLANEQFF	TGCGCCAGCAGCCTTGGACTAGCAAATGAGCAGTTCTTC
TRBV5-1	.	TRBJ2-3	TRBD2	CASSLTSGTPTDTQYF	TGCGCCAGCAGCTTGACTAGCGGGACTCCCACAGATACGCAGTATTTT
TRBV5-4	.	TRBJ2-3	TRBD2	CASSSGLAPITDTQYF	TGTGCCAGCAGCTCCGGACTAGCACCCATCACAGATACGCAGTATTTT
TRBV24-1	.	TRBJ2-1	TRBD2	CATSDLGLGMDEQFF	TGTGCCACCAGTGATTTGGGACTAGGGATGGATGAGCAGTTCTTC
TRBV11-3	.	TRBJ2-3	TRBD1	CASSHTFGGQGSTDTQYF	TGTGCCAGCAGCCACACCTTCGGAGGACAGGGTAGCACAGATACGCAGTATTTT
TRBV6-1	once	TRBJ1-4	.	CASSETASTNEKLFF	TGTGCCAGCAGTGAAACAGCCTCAACTAATGAAAAACTGTTTTTT
TRBV7-2	once	TRBJ2-3	TRBD2	CASSLGGSGRLAQYF	TGTGCCAGCAGCCTAGGTGGTAGCGGGAGACTCGCGCAGTATTTT
TRBV28	.	TRBJ2-2	.	CASSSASLVSGELFF	TGTGCCAGCAGCTCCGCCTCCCTAGTATCTGGGGAGCTGTTTTTT
TRBV7-9	.	TRBJ1-2	TRBD1	CASSLGARDRIYGYTF	TGTGCCAGCAGCTTAGGGGCCCGGGACAGGATCTATGGCTACACCTTC
TRBV7-9	once	TRBJ1-5	.	CASSGGGLNQPQHF	TGTGCCAGCAGCGGCGGGGGACTTAATCAGCCCCAGCATTTT
TRBV16	.	TRBJ2-1	.	CASSHAGSRGYNEQFF	TGTGCCAGCAGCCATGCAGGCTCCCGGGGCTACAATGAGCAGTTCTTC
TRBV6-5	.	TRBJ2-7	TRBD2	CASSPETSGYEQYF	TGTGCCAGCAGTCCTGAGACTAGCGGCTACGAGCAGTACTTC
TRBV9	.	TRBJ2-7	TRBD2	CASSVSGAMGEQYF	TGTGCCAGCAGCGTCAGCGGGGCTATGGGAGAGCAGTACTTC
TRBV11-2	.	TRBJ2-7	TRBD2	CASSLVAGGPLYEQYF	TGTGCCAGCAGCTTAGTAGCGGGGGGCCCCCTCTACGAGCAGTACTTC
TRBV4-1	.	TRBJ2-5	TRBD1	CASSQDRGRETQYF	TGCGCCAGCAGCCAAGACAGGGGGCGAGAGACCCAGTACTTC
TRBV19	.	TRBJ1-4	.	CASSITRDEKLFF	TGTGCCAGTAGTATCACCCGGGATGAAAAACTGTTTTTT
TRBV2	.	TRBJ2-7	.	CASGRGRTVVNEQYF	TGTGCCAGCGGGAGAGGGCGGACAGTGGTGAACGAGCAGTACTTC
TRBV30	.	TRBJ2-2	TRBD2	CAWSVRRRGLAGVQNTGELFF	TGTGCCTGGAGTGTAAGGAGACGGGGACTAGCGGGGGTGCAGAACACCGGGGAGCTGTTTTTT
TRBV11-2	.	TRBJ2-1	TRBD1	CASSLEAGGLYNEQFF	TGTGCCAGCAGCTTAGAGGCAGGGGGCCTCTACAATGAGCAGTTCTTC
TRBV4-2	.	TRBJ1-2	TRBD1	CASSRVTGAGYGYTF	TGTGCCAGCAGCCGGGTGACAGGGGCGGGCTATGGCTACACCTTC
TRBV20-1	.	TRBJ2-1	TRBD2	CSATTGTRMFF	TGCAGTGCTACGACCGGGACTAGGATGTTCTTC
TRBV5-1	.	TRBJ2-2	.	CASSLQGQSNTGELFF	TGCGCCAGCAGCCTCCAAGGACAGTCGAACACCGGGGAGCTGTTTTTT
TRBV16	.	TRBJ2-7	.	CASSLGVTYEQYF	TGTGCCAGCAGCCTAGGGGTGACCTACGAGCAGTACTTC
TRBV7-2	.	TRBJ2-3	TRBD2	CASSLGRTSGATDTQYF	TGTGCCAGCAGCCTAGGGAGGACTAGCGGGGCAACAGATACGCAGTATTTT